The entry that follows covers one T cell receptor beta chain sequence. Its specificity is not known. The CDR3 sequence is 14 residues long. From germline, CDR1 is MNHNS and CDR2 SASEGT. Trimming pared 6 bases from V and 10 bases from J, leaving 19 bases between. The sample is drawn from a study of shared clonotypes between healthy human individuals. Study-wide points: A generally larger estimated richness was seen in naive subsets than in memory subsets. The researchers took only blood, and tissue repertoires probably look different.

Assay used: immunoSEQ multiplex PCR; TCRdb lists only in-frame clones, some missing. The sample shows 2 million to 2.5 million clones, 93% of them seen only once. This TCR came from a man between 18 and 35 years old in good health. Some clones in this sample may be carry-over from other donors' samples. V is TRBV6-1 and J is TRBJ2-1, with TRBD2 as a possible D gene (5 bases). Sequencing was done on a sample of naive CD4+ T cells from PBMCs. Subset of the sample: CD45RA+ positively selected. CDR3 nucleotide sequence: TGTGCCAGCAGGGACGGCAAAATCGAGGGAGAGCAGTTCTTC. Protein sequence: CASRDGKIEGEQFF.